This T cell receptor beta chain was identified during a study of blood T cell repertoires in COVID-19. Study overall: Spain, Italy and the United States supplied samples that represented acute and convalescent COVID-19. T cells, B-cell-depleted T cells, or PBMCs provided the cDNA or gDNA that served as material.

Per the study methods: It was from reference gene primer amplification that nucleated cell counts were estimated. Generated by immunoSEQ multiplex PCR, the TCRdb table keeps only in-frame clones and is missing some. The D gene and trimming were derived from the DNA, and the V and J assignments and clone size from that table. This repertoire shows a few hundred thousand clones, approximately 90% found once; its top ten account for 0.95% to 1.5%. Cohort placement rested on clinical history that participants reported themselves. V lost 3 bases and J lost 5; bases outside the gene matches: 6. Germline V gene data show CDR1 as KGHSH and CDR2 as LQKENI. The CDR3 length is 14 residues.

The origin of this receptor is a man aged 25 to 40 who had recovered from COVID-19. Sequenced sample: PBMCs or T cells enriched from blood (not recorded which). The chain is built from TRBV18 and TRBJ2-5, with 7 nucleotides matching TRBD1. CDR3 amino acids: CASSPKGAGETQYF. The CDR3 DNA sequence: TGTGCCAGCTCACCGAAGGGGGCCGGGGAGACCCAGTACTTC.